A single sample is the source of the 21 T cell receptor beta chains below, sequenced in a study of blood T cells in healthy people across ages. Primed by a sample-barcoded 5' primer and a J-beta primer mix, a second PCR proceeded for roughly 6 to 12 cycles. TCRdb independently ran MiXCR on the 5' RACE reads; one entry per CDR3 protein. The sample records 630,000 or so distinct CDR3 sequences, about 30% being singletons. The specimen was blood. These receptors came from a woman of 80 years or more in good health.

The V call is TRBV27, the J call TRBJ2-3; D gene uncertain. The CDR3 is made up of 16 amino acids. Germline V gives CDR1 MNHEY, CDR2 SMNVEV (reference sequence). The V end was cut by 5 bases, the J end by 1 base, with 16 bases between. DNA of the CDR3: TGTGCCAGCAGTCCTATAGGCAGGCGTGGCACAGATACGCAGTATTTT. This encodes CASSPIGRRGTDTQYF.

V gene TRBV9 combines with J gene TRBJ2-6, with D uncertain. CDR1 and CDR2 from the germline V gene are SGDLS and YYNGEE. The V and J ends lost 1 base and 0 bases respectively, with 8 bases between them. The CDR3 length is 16 residues. The CDR3 region is CASSVSTVSGANVLTF. CDR3 nucleotide sequence: TGTGCCAGCAGCGTAAGCACAGTCTCTGGGGCCAACGTCCTGACTTTC.

This clonotype was picked up a small number of times. The CDR3 DNA sequence: TGTGCCAGCAGTGAAATTCGGGCAGGGCTCTATGGCTACACCTTC. Translated: CASSEIRAGLYGYTF. This chain links TRBV2 with TRBJ1-2; weak D call: TRBD1 (5 bases). V lost 2 bases, J lost 4 bases, and 14 bases lay in between. CDR1 SNHLY and CDR2 FYNNEI come from the germline V gene. The CDR3 loop spans 15 amino acids.

V is TRBV20-1 and J is TRBJ2-1; 7 bases map to TRBD2. The CDR3 loop spans 13 amino acids. The V gene's germline CDR1 is DFQATT and CDR2 SNEGSKA (reference sequence). V gave up 7 bases and J gave up 5 bases; unmatched junction bases: 8. DNA of the CDR3: TGCAGTGTCCCGCGGGAGAGCCACAATGAGCAGTTCTTC. This encodes CSVPRESHNEQFF.

This clonotype was counted between two and nine times. This chain uses TRBV6-2 or TRBV6-3 with TRBJ1-2; D is undetermined. This CDR3 contains 13 residues. Trimming shortened V by 6 bases and J by 8 bases, and 16 bases separated the two germline ends. Germline lookup yields CDR1 MNHEY and CDR2 SVGEGT. The CDR3 bases are TGTGCCAGCAGGCCGGACGGGCTAAGAGGCTACACCTTC. It translates to CASRPDGLRGYTF.

This clonotype was counted between two and nine times. Just one base apart from a much larger clone, this may be a read error. The chain has TRBV5-6 and TRBJ2-1, with 8 bases aligning to TRBD2. The CDR3 contains 15 residues. Germline CDR1 SGHDT, CDR2 YYEEEE. The CDR3 sequence: CASSFGGGPTNEQVF. In DNA form, the CDR3 reads TGTGCCAGCAGCTTCGGCGGGGGGCCCACCAATGAGCAGGTCTTC.

The count of this clonotype is one. The CDR3 DNA follows: TGTGCCAGCAGTCAGCCTCCGCCGGGACAGGGGGTGTCGACCCCGAGCACAGATACGCAGTATTTT. This codes for CASSQPPPGQGVSTPSTDTQYF. The chain joins TRBV12-3 or TRBV12-4 to TRBJ2-3; 11 bases match TRBD1. After removal of 5 bases from V and 0 bases from J, the junction contained 22 bases not matched to a gene. The CDR3 extends over 22 amino acids.

Comments on this clonotype: This may come from a read error, since a much larger clone is one base off. J is TRBJ2-4 and V is TRBV6-5, with a possible D match to TRBD2 (5 bases). Deletions cut 2 bases from V and 13 bases from J, with 9 bases between. The germline V gene encodes CDR1 MNHEY and CDR2 SVGAGI. The CDR3 totals 11 residues. The CDR3 loop reads CASSYREKQYF. CDR3 coding DNA: TGTGCCAGCAGTTACAGGGAGAAGCAGTACTTC.

There are many counts of this clonotype. The junction departs from germline at one end; a sequencing error may be responsible. This rearrangement joins TRBV5-1 to TRBJ1-1; TRBD1 might be the D (6 bases). Germline V gene sequence: CDR1 SGHRS, CDR2 YFSETQ. CDR3 length equals 11 residues. The CDR3 spells CASSAGVEAFF. In DNA form, the CDR3 reads TGTGCCAGCAGTGCAGGGGTTGAAGCTTTCTTT.

On this clonotype itself: This may arise from a read error, as a much more abundant clone is one base away. This chain joins TRBV3-1 and TRBJ2-7; TRBD2 matches 10 bases. V gave up 0 bases and J gave up 7 bases; unmatched junction bases: 12. CDR3 length: 17 amino acids. The V gene's germline CDR1 is LGHDT and CDR2 YNNKEL (reference sequence). The CDR3 region is CASSQDGRAGGPREQYF. In DNA, the CDR3 is TGTGCCAGCAGCCAAGATGGGCGAGCGGGGGGGCCGAGGGAGCAGTACTTC.

This clonotype has ten or more counts. The chain recombines TRBV11-2 with TRBJ2-1; D unclear. The germline V and J ends were trimmed by 2 bases and 10 bases, with 9 bases remaining between them. There are 12 residues in the CDR3. Germline V gene data show CDR1 as SGHAT and CDR2 as FQNNGV. CDR3 bases: TGTGCCAGCAGCTTAAGTAGAACAGAGCAGTTCTTC. Translating it yields CASSLSRTEQFF. Together with reference TRBV11-2 and TRBJ2-1, the CDR3 gives the full variable domain: EAGVAQSPRYKIIEKRQSVAFWCNPISGHATLYWYQQILGQGPKLLIQFQNNGVVDDSQLPKDRFSAERLKGVDSTLKIQPAKLEDSAVYLCASSLSRTEQFFGPGTRLTVL.

This clonotype has at least ten counts. It may be a read error: a sequence one base away is much more abundant. The V gene is TRBV7-2, the J gene TRBJ2-1, with unresolved D. Gene TRBJ2-7 matches the end of the DNA better, so the J call may be wrong. This CDR3 is 15 amino acids long. The V gene's germline CDR1 is SGHTA and CDR2 FQGNSA. DNA of the CDR3: TGTGCCAGCAGCTTAGGAGCGACGACCTACAATGAGCAGTACTTC. It encodes CASSLGATTYNEQYF.

This chain uses TRBV7-2 with TRBJ1-2, with a weak D call TRBD1 (6 bases). The germline V gene has CDR1 SGHTA and CDR2 FQGNSA. The CDR3 extends over 14 amino acids. The V end was cut by 1 base, the J end by 6 bases, with 12 bases between. The CDR3 region has the DNA TGTGCCAGCAGCTTAGACGGCAGGGGAGATGGCTACACCTTC. Its protein product is CASSLDGRGDGYTF. Filled out from reference TRBV7-2 and TRBJ1-2, the complete variable domain reads GAGVSQSPSNKVTEKGKDVELRCDPISGHTALYWYRQSLGQGLEFLIYFQGNSAPDKSGLPSDRFSAERTGGSVSTLTIQRTQQEDSAVYLCASSLDGRGDGYTFGSGTRLTVV.

This clonotype showed up just a few times. Given a much more abundant clone one base away, this may be a read error. The chain has TRBV4-2 and TRBJ1-2, with TRBD1 as a possible D gene (6 bases). The germline V and J ends were trimmed by 5 bases and 0 bases, with 19 bases remaining between them. Germline CDR1 and CDR2: LGHNA and YNFKEQ. CDR3 length: 17 amino acids. The CDR3 nucleotides read TGTGCCAGCAGCGTCTCCCGGACAGATATACCTAACTATGGCTACACCTTC. Translating it yields CASSVSRTDIPNYGYTF.

The CDR3 region is CASSTLQGYEQYF. CDR3 coding DNA: TGTGCCAGCAGTACCCTACAGGGTTACGAGCAGTACTTC. The genes are TRBV7-9 and TRBJ2-5; perhaps TRBD1 as D (6 bases). The DNA end lines up better with TRBJ2-7; the J call may be wrong. CDR1 SEHNR and CDR2 FQNEAQ come from the germline V gene (reference sequence). This CDR3 is 13 amino acids long.

The rearrangement links TRBV6-2 or TRBV6-3 to TRBJ1-1; the D gene is possibly TRBD1 (5 bases). Germline V gene sequence: CDR1 MNHEY, CDR2 SVGEGT. The CDR3 runs to 16 residues. Trimming shortened V by 0 bases and J by 4 bases, and 15 bases separated the two germline ends. The CDR3 loop reads CASSYSIPGPGTEAFF. The CDR3 nucleotides read TGTGCCAGCAGTTACTCGATTCCGGGGCCCGGCACTGAAGCTTTCTTT.

This clonotype was counted ten times or more. This sequence joins TRBV9 and TRBJ2-7, with TRBD1 as a possible D gene (6 bases). Trimming removed 1 base from V and 5 bases from J, with 13 bases in between. Germline assignment: CDR1 SGDLS and CDR2 YYNGEE. The CDR3 contains 14 residues. CDR3: CASSVWSGADEQYF. As DNA, the CDR3 is TGTGCCAGCAGCGTATGGTCAGGGGCGGACGAGCAGTACTTC.

This clonotype was seen repeatedly, ten times or more. This chain joins TRBV20-1 and TRBJ2-1, with 10 bases that match TRBD2. This CDR3 has 15 residues. Germline CDR1 reads DFQATT; CDR2 reads SNEGSKA (reference sequence). With 0 bases clipped from V and 9 bases from J, the junction kept 8 bases outside the gene matches. CDR3 in DNA: TGCAGTGCTAGAGAATTAACTAGCGGGGAAGGTGAGCAGTTCTTC. Translating it yields CSARELTSGEGEQFF.

This clonotype was counted at least ten times. The chain couples TRBV9 to TRBJ2-7, with D maybe TRBD2 (5 bases). Germline CDR1 SGDLS, CDR2 YYNGEE. V shed 4 bases and J shed 3 bases, with 14 bases lying between them. The CDR3 sequence is 14 residues long. The CDR3 protein is CASSPGLAGYEQYF. The CDR3 DNA is TGTGCCAGCAGCCCTGGACTGGCCGGCTACGAGCAGTACTTC.

This clonotype has ten or more counts. This chain connects TRBV5-1 to TRBJ2-1; D could derive from TRBD1 or TRBD2 (6 bases each). This CDR3 contains 12 residues. Trimming pared 6 bases from V and 7 bases from J, leaving 11 bases between. Germline lookup yields CDR1 SGHRS and CDR2 YFSETQ. CDR3: CASTGGGNEQFF. The CDR3 DNA reads as TGCGCCAGCACCGGAGGGGGAAATGAGCAGTTCTTC.

As concerns this clonotype: Just one base apart from a much larger clone, this may be a read error. The chain is built from TRBV6-6 and TRBJ2-1; possible D gene TRBD1, 5 bases. The CDR3 has 16 residues. Germline V gives CDR1 MNHNY, CDR2 SVGAGI (reference sequence). The CDR3 DNA reads TGTGCCGGCAGTTTTCGACAGCCAGGGTCCTACAATGAGCAGTTCTTC. Its translation is CAGSFRQPGSYNEQFF.